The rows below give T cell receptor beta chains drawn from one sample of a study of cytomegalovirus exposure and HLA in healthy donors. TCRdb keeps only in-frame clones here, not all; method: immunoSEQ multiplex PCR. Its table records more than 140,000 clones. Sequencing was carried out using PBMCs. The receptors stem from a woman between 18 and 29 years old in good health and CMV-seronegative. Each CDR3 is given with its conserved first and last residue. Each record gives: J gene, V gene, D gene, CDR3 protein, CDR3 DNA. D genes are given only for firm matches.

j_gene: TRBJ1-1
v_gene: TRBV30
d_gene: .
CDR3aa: CACGRGDTEAFF
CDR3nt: TGTGCCTGCGGACGGGGGGACACTGAAGCTTTCTTT

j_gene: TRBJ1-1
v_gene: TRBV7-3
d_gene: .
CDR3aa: CASSLAGMNTEAFF
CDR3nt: TGTGCCAGCAGCTTGGCAGGAATGAACACTGAAGCTTTCTTT

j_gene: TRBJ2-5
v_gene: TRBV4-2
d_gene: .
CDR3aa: CASSQRGTFQETQYF
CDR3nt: TGTGCCAGCAGCCAACGAGGGACTTTCCAAGAGACCCAGTACTTC

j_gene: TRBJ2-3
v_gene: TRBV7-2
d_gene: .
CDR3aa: CASSLGVGVVDTQYF
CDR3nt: TGTGCCAGCAGCTTAGGTGTGGGAGTGGTAGATACGCAGTATTTT

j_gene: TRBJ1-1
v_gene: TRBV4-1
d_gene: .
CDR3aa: CASSNQGTNTEAFF
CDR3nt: TGCGCCAGCAGTAATCAGGGGACGAACACTGAAGCTTTCTTT

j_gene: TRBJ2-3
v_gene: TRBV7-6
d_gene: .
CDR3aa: CASSFGLGGTDTQYF
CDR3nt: TGTGCCAGCAGCTTCGGACTGGGAGGCACAGATACGCAGTATTTT

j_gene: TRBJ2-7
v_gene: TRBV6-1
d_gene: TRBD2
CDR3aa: CASRTSGRAYEQYF
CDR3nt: TGTGCCAGCAGAACTAGCGGGAGGGCCTACGAGCAGTACTTC

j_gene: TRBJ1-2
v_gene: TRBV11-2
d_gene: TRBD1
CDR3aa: CASSPTGAGYGYTF
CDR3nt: TGTGCCAGCAGCCCTACAGGGGCGGGCTATGGCTACACCTTC

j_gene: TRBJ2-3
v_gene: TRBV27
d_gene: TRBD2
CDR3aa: CASRPSGSTDTQYF
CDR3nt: TGTGCCAGCAGGCCTAGCGGAAGCACAGATACGCAGTATTTT

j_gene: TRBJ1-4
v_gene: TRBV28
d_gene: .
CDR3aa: CASTPLVGGKLFF
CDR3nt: TGTGCCAGCACCCCACTCGTCGGGGGGAAACTGTTTTTT

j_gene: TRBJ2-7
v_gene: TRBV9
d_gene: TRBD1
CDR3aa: CASSEGTGSVYEQYF
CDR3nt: TGTGCCAGCAGCGAAGGGACAGGGAGTGTCTACGAGCAGTACTTC

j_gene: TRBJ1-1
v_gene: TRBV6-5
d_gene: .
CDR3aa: CASTWGGNTEAFF
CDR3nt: TGTGCCAGCACCTGGGGGGGGAACACTGAAGCTTTCTTT

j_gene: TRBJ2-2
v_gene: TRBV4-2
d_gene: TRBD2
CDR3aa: CASSQGTASGIAGELFF
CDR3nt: TGTGCCAGCAGCCAAGGTACGGCTAGCGGAATAGCAGGGGAGCTGTTTTTT

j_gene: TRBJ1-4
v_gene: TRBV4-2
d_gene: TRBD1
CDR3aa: CASSQDVTGSEKLFF
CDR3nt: TGTGCCAGCAGCCAAGACGTGACAGGGAGTGAAAAACTGTTTTTT

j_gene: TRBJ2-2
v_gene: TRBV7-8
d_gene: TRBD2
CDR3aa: CASSLVGLAGTGELFF
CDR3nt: TGTGCCAGCAGCTTAGTAGGGCTAGCGGGCACCGGGGAGCTGTTTTTT

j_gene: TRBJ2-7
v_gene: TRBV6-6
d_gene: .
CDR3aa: CASRVAESSYEQYF
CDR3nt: TGTGCCAGCAGAGTAGCGGAGAGCTCCTACGAGCAGTACTTC

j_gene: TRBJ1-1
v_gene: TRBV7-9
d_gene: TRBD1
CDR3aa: CASSLARDDRVGTEAFF
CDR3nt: TGTGCCAGCAGCTTAGCGAGGGACGACAGGGTAGGCACTGAAGCTTTCTTT

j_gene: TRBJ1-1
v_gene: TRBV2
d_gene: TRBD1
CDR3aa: CASSLTGGNTEAFF
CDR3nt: TGTGCCAGCAGTCTTACAGGGGGGAACACTGAAGCTTTCTTT

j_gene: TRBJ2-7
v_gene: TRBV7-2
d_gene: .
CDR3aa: CASSSGRYIYEQYF
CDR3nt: TGTGCCAGCAGCTCCGGTCGATATATCTACGAGCAGTACTTC

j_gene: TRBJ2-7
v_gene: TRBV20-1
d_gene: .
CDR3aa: CSGTGGFEQYF
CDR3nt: TGCAGTGGTACAGGAGGGTTCGAGCAGTACTTC

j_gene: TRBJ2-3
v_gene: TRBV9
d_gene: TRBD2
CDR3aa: CASSASGSTDTQYF
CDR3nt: TGTGCCAGCAGCGCTAGCGGAAGCACAGATACGCAGTATTTT

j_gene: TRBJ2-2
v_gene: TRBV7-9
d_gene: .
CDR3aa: CASSLFGGGRELFF
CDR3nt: TGTGCCAGCAGCTTATTTGGGGGGGGCCGGGAGCTGTTTTTT

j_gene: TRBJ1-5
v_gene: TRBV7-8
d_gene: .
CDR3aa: CASSLTSIGSQPQHF
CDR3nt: TGTGCCAGCAGCTTAACTTCCATTGGGAGTCAGCCCCAGCATTTT

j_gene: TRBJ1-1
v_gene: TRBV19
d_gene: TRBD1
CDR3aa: CASRTGGTEAFF
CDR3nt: TGTGCCAGTAGAACAGGGGGCACTGAAGCTTTCTTT

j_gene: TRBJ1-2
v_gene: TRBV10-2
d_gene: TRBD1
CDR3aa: CASQPGQGAGGYTF
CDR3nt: TGCGCCAGTCAACCGGGACAGGGGGCCGGGGGCTACACCTTC

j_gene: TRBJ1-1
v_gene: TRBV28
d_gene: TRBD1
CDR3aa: CASSRDRGLNTEAFF
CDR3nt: TGTGCCAGCAGTCGCGACAGGGGATTGAACACTGAAGCTTTCTTT

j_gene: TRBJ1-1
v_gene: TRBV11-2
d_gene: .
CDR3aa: CASSPSHINTEAFF
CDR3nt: TGTGCCAGCAGCCCCTCCCACATTAACACTGAAGCTTTCTTT

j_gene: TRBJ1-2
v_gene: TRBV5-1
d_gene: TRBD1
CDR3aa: CASSRDRAASGYTF
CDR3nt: TGCGCCAGCAGCCGCGACAGGGCGGCGAGTGGCTACACCTTC

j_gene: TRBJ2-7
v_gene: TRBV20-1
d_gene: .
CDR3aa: CSAADNYEQYF
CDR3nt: TGCAGTGCCGCAGATAACTACGAGCAGTACTTC

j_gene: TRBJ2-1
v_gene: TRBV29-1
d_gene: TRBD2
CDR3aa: CSVTRLAGGNSEQFF
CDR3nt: TGCAGCGTTACCAGACTAGCGGGAGGAAACAGTGAGCAGTTCTTC

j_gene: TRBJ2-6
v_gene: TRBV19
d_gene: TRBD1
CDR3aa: CASNLHGQGTGANVLTF
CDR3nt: TGTGCCAGTAATCTACACGGACAGGGGACTGGGGCCAACGTCCTGACTTTC

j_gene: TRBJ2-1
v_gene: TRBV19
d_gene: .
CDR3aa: CASTEGYNEQFF
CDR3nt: TGTGCCAGTACGGAGGGGTACAATGAGCAGTTCTTC

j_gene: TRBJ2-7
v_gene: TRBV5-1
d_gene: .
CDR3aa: CASSPKGGTHPYYEQYF
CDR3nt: TGCGCCAGCAGCCCCAAGGGCGGGACCCACCCATACTACGAGCAGTACTTC

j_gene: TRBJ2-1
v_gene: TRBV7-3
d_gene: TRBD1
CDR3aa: CASSPGQGRDEQFF
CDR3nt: TGTGCCAGCAGCCCAGGACAGGGTAGGGATGAGCAGTTCTTC

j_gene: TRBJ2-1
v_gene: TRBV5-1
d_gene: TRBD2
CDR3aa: CASSLDSGSMDEQFF
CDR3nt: TGCGCCAGCAGCTTGGACAGCGGGAGTATGGATGAGCAGTTCTTC

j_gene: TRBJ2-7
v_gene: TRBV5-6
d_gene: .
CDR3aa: CASSPALGHEQYF
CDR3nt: TGTGCCAGCAGCCCCGCCCTAGGCCACGAGCAGTACTTC

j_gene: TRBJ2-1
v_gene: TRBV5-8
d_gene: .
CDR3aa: CASSLSASSAADNEQFF
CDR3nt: TGTGCCAGCAGCTTGTCTGCCTCTAGCGCAGCGGACAATGAGCAGTTCTTC

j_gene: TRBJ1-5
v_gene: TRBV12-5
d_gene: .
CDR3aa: CATLPGAHSNQPQHF
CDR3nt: TGTGCTACTCTTCCTGGGGCGCATAGCAATCAGCCCCAGCATTTT

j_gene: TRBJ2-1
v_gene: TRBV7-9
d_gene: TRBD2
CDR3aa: CASSSRLAGGVSSYNEQFF
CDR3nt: TGTGCCAGCAGCTCCCGCCTAGCGGGAGGCGTTAGCTCCTACAATGAGCAGTTCTTC

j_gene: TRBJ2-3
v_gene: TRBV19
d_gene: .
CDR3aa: CASSAYLASSTDTQYF
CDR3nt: TGTGCCAGTAGTGCCTATCTAGCGTCTAGCACAGATACGCAGTATTTT

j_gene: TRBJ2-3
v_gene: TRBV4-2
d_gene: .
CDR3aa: CASTPSVAASRTDTQYF
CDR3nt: TGTGCCAGCACCCCGTCAGTAGCGGCTAGTCGCACAGATACGCAGTATTTT

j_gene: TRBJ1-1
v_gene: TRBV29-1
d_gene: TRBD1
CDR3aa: CSVEKTGGPEAFF
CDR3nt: TGCAGCGTTGAAAAGACAGGGGGCCCTGAAGCTTTCTTT

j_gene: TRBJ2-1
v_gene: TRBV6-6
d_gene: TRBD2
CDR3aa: CASSSVAGEGRNEQFF
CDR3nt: TGTGCCAGCAGTTCAGTAGCGGGAGAGGGTCGCAATGAGCAGTTCTTC

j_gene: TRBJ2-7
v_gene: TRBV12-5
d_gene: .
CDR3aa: CASGLNSREQYF
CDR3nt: TGTGCTAGTGGTTTGAACTCTCGCGAGCAGTACTTC

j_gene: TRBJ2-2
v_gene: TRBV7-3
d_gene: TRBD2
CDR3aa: CASSLIISTGGLNAGELFF
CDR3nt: TGTGCCAGCAGCTTAATCATTAGCACGGGAGGACTGAACGCCGGGGAGCTGTTTTTT

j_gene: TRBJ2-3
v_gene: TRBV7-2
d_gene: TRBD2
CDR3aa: CASSLEIAGITDTQYF
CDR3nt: TGTGCCAGCAGCTTAGAAATAGCGGGGATCACGGATACGCAGTATTTT

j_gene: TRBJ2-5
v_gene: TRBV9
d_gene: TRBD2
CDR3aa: CASSVVAGRGETQYF
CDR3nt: TGTGCCAGCAGCGTAGTAGCGGGAAGGGGAGAGACCCAGTACTTC

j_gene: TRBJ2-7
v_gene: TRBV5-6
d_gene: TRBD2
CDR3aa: CASSLGLAGIEQYF
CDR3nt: TGTGCCAGCAGCTTGGGTCTAGCGGGAATCGAGCAGTACTTC

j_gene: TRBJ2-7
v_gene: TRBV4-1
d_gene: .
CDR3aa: CASSQGGGKASEQYF
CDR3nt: TGCGCCAGCAGCCAAGGTGGAGGGAAGGCCTCGGAGCAGTACTTC

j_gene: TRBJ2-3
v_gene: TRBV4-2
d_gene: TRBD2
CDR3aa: CASSLGLAGRADTQYF
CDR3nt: TGTGCCAGCAGCCTAGGACTAGCGGGAAGAGCGGATACGCAGTATTTT

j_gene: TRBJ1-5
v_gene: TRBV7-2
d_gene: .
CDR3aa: CASSPNWGGSDQPQHF
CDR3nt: TGTGCCAGCAGCCCAAACTGGGGGGGATCCGATCAGCCCCAGCATTTT

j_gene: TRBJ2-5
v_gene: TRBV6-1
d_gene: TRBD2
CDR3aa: CASRAGTSEETQYF
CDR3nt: TGTGCCAGCAGGGCCGGGACTAGCGAAGAGACCCAGTACTTC

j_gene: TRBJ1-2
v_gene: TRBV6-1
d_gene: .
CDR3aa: CASRSGTGDGYGYTF
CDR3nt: TGTGCCAGCAGGTCCGGGACGGGGGATGGCTATGGCTACACCTTC

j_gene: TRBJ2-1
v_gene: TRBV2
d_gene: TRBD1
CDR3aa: CASSLGQGRIDEQFF
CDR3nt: TGTGCCAGCAGTCTTGGACAGGGACGCATTGATGAGCAGTTCTTC

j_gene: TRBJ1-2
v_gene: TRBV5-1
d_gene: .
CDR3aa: CASSLAGGSHGYTF
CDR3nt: TGCGCCAGCAGCTTGGCCGGGGGAAGCCATGGCTACACCTTC

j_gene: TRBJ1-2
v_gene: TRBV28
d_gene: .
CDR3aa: CASGWADGYTF
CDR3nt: TGTGCCAGCGGTTGGGCTGATGGCTACACCTTC

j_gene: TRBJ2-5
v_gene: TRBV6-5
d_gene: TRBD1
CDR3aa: CASRDDRGHETQYF
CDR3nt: TGTGCCAGCAGGGACGACAGGGGGCATGAGACCCAGTACTTC

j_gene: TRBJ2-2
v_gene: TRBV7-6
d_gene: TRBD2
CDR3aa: CASSRLPSGTSGRVGEPFF
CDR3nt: TGTGCCAGCAGCCGCTTACCCTCAGGGACTAGCGGGAGGGTCGGGGAGCCGTTTTTT

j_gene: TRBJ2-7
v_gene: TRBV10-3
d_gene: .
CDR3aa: CAISDSSHEQYF
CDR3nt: TGTGCCATCAGTGACTCCTCCCACGAGCAGTACTTC

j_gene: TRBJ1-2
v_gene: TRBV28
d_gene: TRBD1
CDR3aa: CASTRPQGQGVGYTF
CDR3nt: TGTGCCAGCACCAGACCTCAGGGACAGGGGGTTGGCTACACCTTC